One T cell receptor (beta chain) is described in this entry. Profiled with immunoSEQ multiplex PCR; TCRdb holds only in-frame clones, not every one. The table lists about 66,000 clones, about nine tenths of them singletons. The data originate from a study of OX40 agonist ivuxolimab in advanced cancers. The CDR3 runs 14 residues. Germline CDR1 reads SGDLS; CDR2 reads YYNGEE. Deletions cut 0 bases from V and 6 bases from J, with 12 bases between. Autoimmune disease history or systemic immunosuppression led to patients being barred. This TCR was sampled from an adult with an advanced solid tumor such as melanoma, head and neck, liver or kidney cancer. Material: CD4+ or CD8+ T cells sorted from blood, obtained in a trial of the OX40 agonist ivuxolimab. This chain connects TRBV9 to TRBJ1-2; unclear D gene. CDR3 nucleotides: TGTGCCAGCAGCGTAGACCCGGGGAAGAATGGCTACACCTTC. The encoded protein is CASSVDPGKNGYTF. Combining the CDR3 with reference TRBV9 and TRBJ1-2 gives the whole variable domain DSGVTQTPKHLITATGQRVTLRCSPRSGDLSVYWYQQSLDQGLQFLIQYYNGEERAKGNILERFSAQQFPDLHSELNLSSLELGDSALYFCASSVDPGKNGYTFGSGTRLTVV.